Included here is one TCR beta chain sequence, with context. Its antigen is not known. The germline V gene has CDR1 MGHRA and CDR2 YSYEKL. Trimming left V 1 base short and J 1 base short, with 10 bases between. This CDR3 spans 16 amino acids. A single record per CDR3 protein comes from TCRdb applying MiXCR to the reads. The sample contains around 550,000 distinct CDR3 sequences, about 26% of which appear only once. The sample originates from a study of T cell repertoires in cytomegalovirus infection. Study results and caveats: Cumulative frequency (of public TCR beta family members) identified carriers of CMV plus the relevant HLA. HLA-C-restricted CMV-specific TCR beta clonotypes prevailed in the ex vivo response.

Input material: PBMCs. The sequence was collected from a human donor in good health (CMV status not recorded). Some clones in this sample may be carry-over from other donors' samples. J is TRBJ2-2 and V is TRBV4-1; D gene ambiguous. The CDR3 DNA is TGCGCCAGCAGCCAAGCCGTGTGGGTGAACACCGGGGAGCTGTTTTTT. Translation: CASSQAVWVNTGELFF.